The source of this T cell receptor (beta chain) is a study of PD-L1 blockade in urothelial cancer (dated by TCRdb to the late 2010s). About the full investigation: Therapy was started in about 2014 for all patients, and atezolizumab 1,200 mg was administered intravenously every 3 weeks. About 90% of the roughly 29 patients were identified as males with urothelial cancer of bladder origin, and a prior smoking history was reported by 18 of 29 patients. An ECOG performance status of 0 or 1 was recorded for the patients, and 0 to 3 prior chemotherapy regimens had been received by the patients. Blood samples were analyzed at two time points: 3 weeks after treatment start (second dose) and 6 weeks after treatment start. A median of around 150,000 T cells and approximately 86,000 unique TCRs was obtained from blood samples, and a median clonality of around 0.08 was observed. Somatic, immune and clinical correlates of response to PD-L1 blockade with atezolizumab in urothelial cancer were the focus of an exploratory multi-omic analysis. Pretreatment tumor samples and matched peripheral blood, collected serially before and after atezolizumab treatment, underwent TCR sequencing. Durable clinical benefit was defined as progression-free survival longer than 6 months, and TCR features were also tested against progression-free and overall survival. In the same patients, whole exome sequencing and RNA sequencing of pretreatment tumors were performed in addition to TCR sequencing. Durable clinical benefit was achieved by nine patients but not by the remaining 20. Around 30 patients had pretreatment blood TCR-seq, roughly 24 had at least one posttreatment blood collection, and roughly 24 had tumor TCR-seq. Beyond this particular receptor, the publication reports: A pretreatment peripheral blood TCR clonality below the median was linked to improved progression-free and overall survival. At 3 weeks after the start of treatment, tumor-associated TCR clones in peripheral blood had expanded more in patients with durable benefit (n of about 20, p = 0.022). Because of the small sample size (n ≈ 30) and the many exploratory analyses performed, the results are intended to be regarded as hypothesis-generating.

About this clone itself: Its antigen is still unknown. No much larger clonotype is one base removed from it; base qualities were not supplied.

Synthetic TCR analog templates were spiked into each PCR to estimate absolute template abundance from read counts. The immunoSEQ assay was used to amplify TCRbeta CDR3 regions from genomic DNA with bias-controlled V and J gene primers. Sequencing of rearranged TCRbeta segments was done at approximately 20X coverage. The paper's processing steps were these. Sequencing errors were corrected by clustering, and CDR3s were annotated against IMGT so that V, D and J genes could be assigned. Only productive TCRbeta rearrangements were used in downstream analyses, excluding out-of-frame or stop-codon sequences. Clonality was calculated as one minus the Shannon entropy normalized by the log of the number of unique productive sequences. Clones differing between time points or between blood and tumor were identified by Fisher's exact test with Benjamini-Hochberg correction at adjusted p below 0.01. Not all clones reach the TCRdb copy of this immuneACCESS table, which keeps in-frame sequences only. Checked studies attribute under half of the gap to unresolved V genes and leave the rest unexplained. That table gives V, J and clone size, and the DNA gave D and trimming. Here the sample has tens of thousands of clones; under 95% occur a single time. About 7.3% of the sample lies in the top ten.

The label giving this sample's time point can be read as: peripheral blood 6 weeks after treatment start. The cohort comprised roughly 30 patients with locally advanced or metastatic urothelial carcinoma treated at Memorial Sloan Kettering on a trial protocol. Peripheral blood mononuclear cells were collected pretreatment and during treatment, with between 1 and 8 total time points per patient. The Qiagen DNeasy Blood extraction kit was used to purify genomic DNA from total PBMCs and tumor samples. PBMCs were collected pretreatment and during treatment and were isolated and stored as previously described. The sequences come from PBMCs, collected around atezolizumab (anti-PD-L1) treatment. The sequence derives from an older man with urothelial cancer.

The nucleotides are TGCGCCAGCAGACACCGGGACATCGTAGGTTCAGGGGGGGCCAACGTCCTGACTTTC. It specifies CASRHRDIVGSGGANVLTF. The V and J segments used are TRBV5-1 and TRBJ2-6, with TRBD1 tentatively as D gene (6 bases match). There are 19 amino acids in the CDR3, from cysteine to phenylalanine inclusive. Only CDR3 DNA is held: 57 bases, read in frame from base 1. V and J lose 5 bases and 4 bases, and a span of 25 bases separates them. The CDR1 and CDR2 encoded by the germline V gene are SGHRS and YFSETQ.